This TCR beta chain was captured in a study of Tregs in tolerant kidney transplant recipients. Overall study results and limits: Changing PCR primers prevented nucleotide comparison between some patients' samples.

The CDR3 is 12 amino acids. Germline V CDR1 and CDR2: SGHRS, YFSETQ. Worth noting for this clone: Its antigen is unidentified. The CDR3 extends 3 residues past the end of the read, so its final part is completed from the germline J gene.

The assay was immunoSEQ multiplex PCR, and TCRdb's table has in-frame clones only and misses some. Its clone listing holds some 31,000 clones. The TCR comes from a human donor who received a combined kidney and bone marrow transplant. This material consisted of CD8+ T cells from blood, taken before the transplant. The rearrangement joins TRBV5-1 to TRBJ1-2; D possibly corresponds to TRBD1 (6 bases). The sequenced CDR3 bases are TGCGCCAGCAGCTTTTCAGGGGTCGGC. Its protein product is CASSFSGVG. The CDR3 in its entirety is CASSFSGVGYTF.